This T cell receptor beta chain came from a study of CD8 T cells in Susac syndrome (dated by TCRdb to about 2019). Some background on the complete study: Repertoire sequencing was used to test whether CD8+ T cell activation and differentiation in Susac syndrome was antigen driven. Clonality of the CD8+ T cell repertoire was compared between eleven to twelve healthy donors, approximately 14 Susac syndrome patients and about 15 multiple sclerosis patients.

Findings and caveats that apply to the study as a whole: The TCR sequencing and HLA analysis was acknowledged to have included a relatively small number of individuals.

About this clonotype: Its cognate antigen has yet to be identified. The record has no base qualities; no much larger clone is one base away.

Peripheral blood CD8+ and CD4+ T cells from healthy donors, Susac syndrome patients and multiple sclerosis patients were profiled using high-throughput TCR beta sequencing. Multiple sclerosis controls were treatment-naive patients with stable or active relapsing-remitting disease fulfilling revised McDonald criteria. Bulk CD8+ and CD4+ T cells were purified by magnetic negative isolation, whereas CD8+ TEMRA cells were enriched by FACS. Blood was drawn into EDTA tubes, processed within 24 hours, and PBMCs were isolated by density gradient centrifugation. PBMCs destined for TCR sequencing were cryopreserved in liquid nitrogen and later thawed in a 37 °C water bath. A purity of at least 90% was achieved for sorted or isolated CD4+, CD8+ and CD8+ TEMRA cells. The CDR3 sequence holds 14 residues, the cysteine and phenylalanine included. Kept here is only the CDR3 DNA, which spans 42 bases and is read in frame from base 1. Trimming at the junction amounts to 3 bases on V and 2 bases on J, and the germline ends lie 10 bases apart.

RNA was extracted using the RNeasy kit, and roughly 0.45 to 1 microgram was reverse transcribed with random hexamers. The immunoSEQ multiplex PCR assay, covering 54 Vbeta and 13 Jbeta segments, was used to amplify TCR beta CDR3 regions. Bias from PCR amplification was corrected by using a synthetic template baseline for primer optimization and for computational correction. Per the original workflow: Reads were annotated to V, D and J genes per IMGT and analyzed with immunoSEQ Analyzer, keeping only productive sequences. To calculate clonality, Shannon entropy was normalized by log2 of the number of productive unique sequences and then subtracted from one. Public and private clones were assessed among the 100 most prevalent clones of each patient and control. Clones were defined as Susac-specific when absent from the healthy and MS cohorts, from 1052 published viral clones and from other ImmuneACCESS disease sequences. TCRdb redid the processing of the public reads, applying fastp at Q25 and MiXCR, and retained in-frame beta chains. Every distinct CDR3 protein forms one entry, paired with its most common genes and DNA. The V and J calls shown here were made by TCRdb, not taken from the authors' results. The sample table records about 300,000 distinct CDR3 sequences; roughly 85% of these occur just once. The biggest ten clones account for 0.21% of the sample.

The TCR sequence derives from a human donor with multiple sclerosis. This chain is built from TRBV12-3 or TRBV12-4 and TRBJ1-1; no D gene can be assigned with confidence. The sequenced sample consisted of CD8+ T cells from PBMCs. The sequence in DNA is TGTGCCAGCAGTTTGCTCGGGGATAACACTGAAGCTTTCTTT. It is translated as CASSLLGDNTEAFF.